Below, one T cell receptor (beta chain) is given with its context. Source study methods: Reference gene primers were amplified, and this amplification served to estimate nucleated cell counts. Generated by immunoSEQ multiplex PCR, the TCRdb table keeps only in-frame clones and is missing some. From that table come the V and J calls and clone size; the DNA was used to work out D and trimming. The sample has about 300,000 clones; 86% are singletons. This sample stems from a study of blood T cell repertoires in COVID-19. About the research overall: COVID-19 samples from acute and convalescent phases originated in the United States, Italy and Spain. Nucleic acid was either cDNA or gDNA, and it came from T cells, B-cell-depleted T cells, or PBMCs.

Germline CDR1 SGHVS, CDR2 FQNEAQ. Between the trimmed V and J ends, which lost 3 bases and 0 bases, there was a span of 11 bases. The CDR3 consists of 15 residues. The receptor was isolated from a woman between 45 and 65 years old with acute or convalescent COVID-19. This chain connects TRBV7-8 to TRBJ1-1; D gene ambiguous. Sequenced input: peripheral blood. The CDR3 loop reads CASSLSPSVNTEAFF. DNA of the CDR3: TGTGCCAGCAGCTTGTCCCCCAGCGTGAACACTGAAGCTTTCTTT.